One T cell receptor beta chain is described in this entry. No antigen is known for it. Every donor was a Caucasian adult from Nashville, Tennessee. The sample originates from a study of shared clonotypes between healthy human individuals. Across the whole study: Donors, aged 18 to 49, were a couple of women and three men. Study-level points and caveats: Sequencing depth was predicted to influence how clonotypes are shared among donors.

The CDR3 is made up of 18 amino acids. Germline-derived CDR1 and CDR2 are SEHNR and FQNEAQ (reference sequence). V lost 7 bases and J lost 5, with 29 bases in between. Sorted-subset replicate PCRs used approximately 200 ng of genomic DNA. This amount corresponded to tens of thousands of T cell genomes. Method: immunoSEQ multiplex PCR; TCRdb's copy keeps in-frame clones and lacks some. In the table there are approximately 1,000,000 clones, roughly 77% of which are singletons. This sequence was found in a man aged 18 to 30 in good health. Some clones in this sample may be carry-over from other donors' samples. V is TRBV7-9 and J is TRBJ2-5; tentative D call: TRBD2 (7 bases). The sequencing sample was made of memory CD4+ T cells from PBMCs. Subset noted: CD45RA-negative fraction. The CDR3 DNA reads TGTGCCAGCACCCCTAGGGGAGTGGGGGGGCCGGTGCGGGAGACCCAGTACTTC. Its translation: CASTPRGVGGPVRETQYF. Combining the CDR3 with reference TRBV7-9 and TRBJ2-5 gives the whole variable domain DTGVSQNPRHKITKRGQNVTFRCDPISEHNRLYWYRQTLGQGPEFLTYFQNEAQLEKSRLLSDRFSAERPKGSFSTLEIQRTEQGDSAMYLCASTPRGVGGPVRETQYFGPGTRLLVL.